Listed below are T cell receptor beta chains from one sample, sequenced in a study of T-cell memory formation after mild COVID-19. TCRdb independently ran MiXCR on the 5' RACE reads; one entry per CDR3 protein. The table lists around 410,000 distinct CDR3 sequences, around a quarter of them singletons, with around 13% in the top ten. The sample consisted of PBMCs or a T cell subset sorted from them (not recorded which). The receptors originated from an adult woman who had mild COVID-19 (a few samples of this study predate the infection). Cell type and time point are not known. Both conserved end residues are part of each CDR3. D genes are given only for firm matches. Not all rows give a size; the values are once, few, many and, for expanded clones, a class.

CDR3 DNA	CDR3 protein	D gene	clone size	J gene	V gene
TGTGCCAGCAGCCAAGGGGCGGGACAGCTGGATCAGCCCCAGCATTTT	CASSQGAGQLDQPQHF	TRBD1	few	TRBJ1-5	TRBV4-2
TGTGCCAGCAGCTCCGGGACAGGGTTCTCCTACGAGCAGTACTTC	CASSSGTGFSYEQYF	TRBD1	-	TRBJ2-7	TRBV7-3
TGTGCCAGCAGTCCCAGACAGGGTCGGGACACCGGGGAGCTGTTTTTT	CASSPRQGRDTGELFF	TRBD1	few	TRBJ2-2	TRBV12-3/TRBV12-4
TGTGCCTGGAATAGGATCTACACTGAGCAGTTCTTC	CAWNRIYTEQFF	-	-	TRBJ2-1	TRBV30
TGTGCCACCAGTGATATGGGACCGCTCGGAGAGACCCAGTACTTC	CATSDMGPLGETQYF	-	few	TRBJ2-5	TRBV24-1
TGTGCCAGCAGCGTAGGGGACTCCCTAGGGGAGCAGTTCTTC	CASSVGDSLGEQFF	-	-	TRBJ2-1	TRBV9
TGCGCCAGCAGCTTACCGGGACAGGCGAGGGAGCAGTACTTC	CASSLPGQAREQYF	TRBD1	many	TRBJ2-7	TRBV5-1
TGTGCCAGCAGCCATCGACGGAATTCACCCCTCCACTTT	CASSHRRNSPLHF	-	few	TRBJ1-6	TRBV3-1
TGTGCCACCAGTGGCTCCTGGGGAGGGAGTGAAGCTTTCTTT	CATSGSWGGSEAFF	-	-	TRBJ1-1	TRBV24-1
TGCGCCAGCAGCCAGCACCCCGCAAGCGGGGGCCCTGGGGATACGCAGTATTTT	CASSQHPASGGPGDTQYF	TRBD2	-	TRBJ2-3	TRBV4-1
TGTGCCACCAGTGCCATTTCGGGGCGCGGGGAGCTGTTTTTT	CATSAISGRGELFF	-	-	TRBJ2-2	TRBV24-1
TGTGCCAGCAGCTTAGGAGTAGGGCAGCTCTACGAGCAGTACTTC	CASSLGVGQLYEQYF	-	few	TRBJ2-7	TRBV7-2
TGTGCCAGCATTTGGGGCGGGGGGGATTACAATGAGCAGTTCTTC	CASIWGGGDYNEQFF	TRBD2	-	TRBJ2-1	TRBV12-3/TRBV12-4
TGTGCCAGCAGCCCAAGCGAAGGGACAGGGGTGGGGAATGAGCAGTTCTTC	CASSPSEGTGVGNEQFF	TRBD1	-	TRBJ2-1	TRBV7-9
TGTGCCAGCAGCTTATTGAGGGCAGGAAAACTCAATGAGCAGTTCTTC	CASSLLRAGKLNEQFF	-	few	TRBJ2-1	TRBV7-8
TGTGCCACCAGTGGGCCGCCGGGAGGGGGGCTTCAGCCCCAGCATTTT	CATSGPPGGGLQPQHF	-	-	TRBJ1-5	TRBV24-1